The next 16 T cell receptor beta chains were all read from a single sample in a study of T cells in Graves' hyperthyroidism and ophthalmopathy. Researchers amplified the TCR beta CDR3 regions from RNA transcripts. HTBI primers were employed in a first-round RT-PCR of the TCR CDR3. MiXCR, run by TCRdb on the multiplex PCR reads, gives a single entry per CDR3 protein. Altogether around 660,000 distinct CDR3 sequences are present, about 45% being singletons, with the ten largest covering roughly 7.2%. Sequencing was performed on peripheral blood or thyroid tissue (not recorded which). The receptors derive from an adult man with Graves' disease, either hyperthyroidism or ophthalmopathy (not recorded which).

The chain links TRBV7-9 to TRBJ2-7; D gene uncertain. Germline V gives CDR1 SEHNR, CDR2 FQNEAQ (reference sequence). This CDR3 is 11 amino acids long. V lost 6 bases and J 5 bases, leaving 8 bases between the germline ends. The CDR3 loop reads CASRADNEQYF. The CDR3 DNA reads as TGTGCCAGCAGGGCCGATAACGAGCAGTACTTC.

The sample holds many counts of this clonotype. This chain connects TRBV7-9 to TRBJ1-1; tentative D call: TRBD1 (6 bases). Trimming cost V 0 bases and J 11 bases, with 10 bases left between them. This CDR3 has 12 amino acids. CDR1 is SEHNR and CDR2 is FQNEAQ in the germline V gene (reference sequence). The CDR3 reads CASSLAGGHAFF. The CDR3 DNA reads TGTGCCAGCAGCTTAGCGGGGGGACATGCTTTCTTT.

J is TRBJ1-2 and V is TRBV20-1, with TRBD1 matching 7 bases. The CDR3 loop spans 15 amino acids. From germline, CDR1 is DFQATT and CDR2 SNEGSKA (reference sequence). The V gene end was trimmed by 4 bases and the J gene end by 1 base; junction bases not matched to a gene: 9. CDR3 sequence reads: CSATNMRDSNYGYTF. The CDR3 DNA follows: TGCAGTGCTACCAATATGAGGGACAGTAACTATGGCTACACCTTC.

This clonotype was recorded a few times. The CDR3 sequence is CASSINLDRVVKSPLHF. DNA of the CDR3: TGTGCCAGCAGTATCAATCTAGACAGGGTGGTGAAATCACCCCTCCACTTT. The genes are TRBV2 and TRBJ1-6; 7 nucleotides line up with TRBD1. With 5 bases clipped from V and 10 bases from J, the junction kept 17 bases outside the gene matches. Germline V gives CDR1 SNHLY, CDR2 FYNNEI. The CDR3 sequence is 17 residues long.

This clonotype came up once. The V and J genes are TRBV29-1 and TRBJ1-2, with 11 positions matching TRBD1. Per the germline V gene, CDR1 is SQVTM and CDR2 is ANQGSEA. V was pared by 8 bases and J by 4 bases, with 6 bases of the junction left unmatched. The CDR3 extends over 13 amino acids. The CDR3 sequence: CSQGQGAIYGYTF. DNA for the CDR3: TGCAGCCAAGGACAGGGGGCAATCTATGGCTACACCTTC.

This clonotype was observed at least ten times. The germline gene is not matched at one end of the junction; a read error may be the cause. The chain joins TRBV7-9 to TRBJ2-7, with 11 bases identical to TRBD2. Germline lookup yields CDR1 SEHNR and CDR2 FQNEAQ (reference sequence). This CDR3 region has 15 residues. The DNA of the CDR3 is TGCGCCAGCAGCCCTGAGACTAGCGGGGCGTACGAGCAGTACTTC. Protein sequence: CASSPETSGAYEQYF.

This clonotype appeared once. This may come from a read error, since a much larger clone is one base off. V usage is TRBV2 and J usage is TRBJ2-7; TRBD2 matches at 13 bases. V lost 8 bases, J lost 6 bases, and 10 bases stayed unmatched. The CDR3 has 15 residues. The germline V gene has CDR1 SNHLY and CDR2 FYNNEI. DNA of the CDR3: TGTGCCAGCGGGGACTCCGGGACTAGCGGGGTCGAGCAGTACTTC. Its protein is CASGDSGTSGVEQYF.

The V gene is TRBV12-3 or TRBV12-4, the J gene TRBJ1-6; 11 bases are shared with TRBD1. V dropped 2 bases and J dropped 12; count of bases not matched to a gene: 6. The CDR3 sequence is 15 residues long. CDR3 amino acids: CASSLSAGQGEPLHF. The DNA of the CDR3 is TGTGCCAGCAGTTTATCGGCGGGACAGGGGGAACCCCTCCACTTT.

The V gene is TRBV7-9, the J gene TRBJ1-1; the D gene is possibly TRBD1 (5 bases). Trimming removed 5 bases from V and 11 bases from J, with 21 bases in between. The CDR3 is made up of 14 amino acids. CDR1 SEHNR and CDR2 FQNEAQ come from the germline V gene (reference sequence). Here the CDR3 DNA reads TGTGCCAGCAGCACTAGGGACGGAGGTTTAGGGGCTTTCTTT. The encoded protein is CASSTRDGGLGAFF.

Ten or more counts support this clonotype. The chain is built from TRBV10-3 and TRBJ1-2; unclear D gene. The V end lost 7 bases, the J end lost 4 bases, and 16 bases lay between the germline ends. CDR3 size: 14 residues. Germline loops: CDR1 ENHRY, CDR2 SYGVKD. CDR3 bases: TGTGCCATCACCGCGGAGGAGTCGGGCTATGGCTACACCTTC. Its translation: CAITAEESGYGYTF.

In its sample, this clonotype was seen a few times. This chain links TRBV6-6 with TRBJ1-2; possibly TRBD1 for D (5 bases). V lost 5 bases to trimming and J lost 5 bases, with 24 bases between them. In germline, CDR1 is MNHNY, CDR2 SVGAGI (reference sequence). The CDR3 loop spans 17 amino acids. The chain's CDR3 is CASSTWGSQAAYYGYTF. CDR3 nucleotides: TGTGCCAGCAGTACCTGGGGGTCCCAGGCAGCATATTATGGCTACACCTTC.

V usage is TRBV7-6 and J usage is TRBJ1-1, with D perhaps TRBD1 (6 bases). Germline V gene lookup returns CDR1 SGHVS and CDR2 FNYEAQ. V lost 5 bases to trimming and J lost 10 bases, with 17 bases between them. This CDR3 is built from 13 residues. The CDR3: CASSPYRGLGAFF. CDR3 DNA sequence: TGTGCCAGCAGCCCTTATCGGGGGCTCGGAGCTTTCTTT.

This clonotype was counted ten times or more. This chain links TRBV29-1 with TRBJ1-3; D unclear. Trimming took 3 bases from V and 4 from J, leaving 7 bases between them. The CDR3 is 12 amino acids. Per the germline V gene, CDR1 is SQVTM and CDR2 is ANQGSEA. CDR3 protein: CSVDTDGNTIYF. The CDR3 region has the DNA TGCAGCGTTGACACAGACGGAAACACCATATATTTT.

This clonotype was picked up a small number of times. The rearrangement joins TRBV12-5 to TRBJ1-1, with TRBD1 matching 7 bases. V trimming: 4 bases; J trimming: 5 bases; junction bases outside the gene matches: 10. This CDR3 comprises 15 residues. From germline, CDR1 is LGHNT and CDR2 FRNRAP. The CDR3 region has the DNA TGTGCTAGTGGTTCCCTGACAGGGTCGGGGACTGAAGCTTTCTTT. Residues: CASGSLTGSGTEAFF.

In this sample, this clonotype turned up once. The V gene is TRBV6-5, the J gene TRBJ1-2; D ambiguous. The CDR3 covers 11 residues. Looked up from germline, CDR1 is MNHEY and CDR2 is SVGAGI. Deletions cut 8 bases from V and 4 bases from J, with 8 bases between. This chain's CDR3 is CASADFYGYTF. CDR3 DNA: TGTGCCAGCGCCGACTTCTATGGCTACACCTTC.

This clonotype was seen a handful of times. The chain is built from TRBV12-3 or TRBV12-4 and TRBJ1-5; no firm D call. CDR3 length: 13 residues. V was clipped by 5 bases and J by 9 bases, with 14 bases between them. CDR3 DNA sequence: TGTGCCAGCAGTGAAGCCGACCGGTTGCCCCAGCATTTT. Its protein product is CASSEADRLPQHF.